The sequence of this T cell receptor (beta chain) was determined in a study of T cells in Graves' hyperthyroidism and ophthalmopathy. This clonotype was recorded at least ten times. The antigen is unknown. RNA transcripts gave rise to amplified TCR beta CDR3 regions. A set of HTBI primers served as the primers for a first-round RT-PCR of the TCR CDR3. TCRdb reanalysed the multiplex PCR reads using MiXCR and keeps one entry per CDR3 protein. The table records 200,000 to 300,000 distinct CDR3 sequences, around 15% of them present only once. General study findings and limits: Blood samples included most of the expanded thyroid clonotypes exceeding 0.001. Ophthalmopathy was identified by the model a median about 6.8 months ahead of onset.

Unmatched junction bases numbered 5, after V lost 5 bases and J lost 3 bases. Germline lookup yields CDR1 LNHDA and CDR2 SQIVND (reference sequence). The CDR3 has 14 residues. Diagnosing involved the use of clinical symptoms, serum thyroxine and TRAb, thyroid ultrasound and orbital computed tomography. This TCR came from a woman aged 18-29 years with Graves' ophthalmopathy. V and J are TRBV19 and TRBJ1-1, with 8 positions matching TRBD1. Sequenced material: blood. DNA for the CDR3: TGTGCCAGTAGTGTCGTCAGGGGGCACACTGAAGCTTTCTTT. Translated, it gives CASSVVRGHTEAFF.